The 11 T cell receptor beta chains reported below all come from one sample, sequenced in a study of blood T cells in healthy people across ages. Through a sample-barcoded 5' primer and a J-beta primer mix, a second PCR was run for about 6 to 11 cycles. TCRdb processed the 5' RACE reads anew with MiXCR; each CDR3 protein has one entry. The sample consists of about a million distinct CDR3 sequences, roughly 50% of them appearing once. Source material: blood. These receptor sequences come from a man aged 25 to 45 in good health.

The chain combines TRBV5-6 with TRBJ2-3, with 16 bases fitting TRBD2. This CDR3 region has 15 residues. Looked up from germline, CDR1 is SGHDT and CDR2 is YYEEEE. With V trimmed by 4 bases and J by 7 bases, 3 bases remained unmatched. Here the CDR3 reads CASSPGLAGGNTQYF. The CDR3 DNA follows: TGTGCCAGCAGCCCGGGACTAGCGGGGGGGAATACGCAGTATTTT.

This clonotype was picked up a small number of times. The V call is TRBV2, the J call TRBJ2-5; D uncertain. V lost 5 bases, J lost 1 base, and 11 bases lay in between. Germline V gene data show CDR1 as SNHLY and CDR2 as FYNNEI. This CDR3 comprises 14 residues. CDR3 in DNA: TGTGCCAGCAGTACACAACAGAGCCAAGAGACCCAGTACTTC. Protein product: CASSTQQSQETQYF.

This clonotype was recorded many times. The CDR3 region is CSVDLGDHYEQYF. For the CDR3, the DNA is TGCAGCGTCGACCTGGGGGACCACTACGAGCAGTACTTC. The chain carries TRBV29-1 and TRBJ2-7; tentatively, D is TRBD1 or TRBD2 (5 bases each). The V and J ends lost 6 bases and 3 bases respectively, with 15 bases between them. This CDR3 contains 13 residues. Germline V gives CDR1 SQVTM, CDR2 ANQGSEA.

The rearrangement links TRBV6-4 to TRBJ2-1; possibly TRBD1 for D (5 bases). The V and J ends lost 3 bases and 0 bases respectively, with 12 bases between them. Germline V gene lookup returns CDR1 MRHNA and CDR2 SNTAGT. The CDR3 extends over 16 amino acids. This CDR3 reads CASSEQGMSSYNEQFF. The CDR3 coding sequence is TGTGCCAGCAGTGAGCAGGGTATGAGCTCCTACAATGAGCAGTTCTTC.

This clonotype was detected only a few times. This rearrangement joins TRBV28 to TRBJ2-7; 9 bases line up with TRBD1. The germline gives CDR1 MDHEN, CDR2 SYDVKM. With V trimmed by 10 bases and J by 4 bases, 11 bases remained unmatched. This CDR3 has 14 amino acids. CDR3 residues: CATSTGQGIYEQYF. CDR3 in DNA: TGTGCCACCTCGACGGGACAGGGCATATACGAGCAGTACTTC.

There are a few counts of this clonotype. This chain connects TRBV4-3 to TRBJ2-3, with 7 nucleotides matching TRBD2. V gave up 8 bases and J gave up 7 bases; unmatched junction bases: 9. The CDR3 loop spans 13 amino acids. Per the germline V gene, CDR1 is LGHNA and CDR2 is YSLEER. CDR3 loop: CASSEASGNTQYF. The CDR3 coding sequence is TGCGCCAGCTCCGAAGCTAGCGGAAATACGCAGTATTTT.

Regarding this clonotype: The conserved phenylalanine or tryptophan normally closing the CDR3 is absent here, so this likely arose from a read error. The chain has TRBV6-5 and TRBJ2-3, with TRBD1 matching 7 bases. Trimming took 0 bases from V and 2 from J; bases not matched to a gene: 2. The CDR3 has 15 amino acids. Per the germline V gene, CDR1 is MNHEY and CDR2 is SVGAGI. The CDR3 reads CASSYSDRPTDTQYY. The DNA for the CDR3 is TGTGCCAGCAGTTACTCGGACAGGCCCACAGATACGCAGTATTAT.

The V call is TRBV12-3 or TRBV12-4, the J call TRBJ1-2; D uncertain. Trimming took 5 bases from V and 2 from J, leaving 15 bases between them. The length of the CDR3 is 15 residues. The CDR3 DNA sequence: TGTGCCAGCAGTCCCCCGGGAATGAAAAACTATGGCTACACCTTC. Translation gives CASSPPGMKNYGYTF.

The chain carries TRBV29-1 and TRBJ1-2, with TRBD1 identical over 9 bases. Germline CDR1 reads SQVTM; CDR2 reads ANQGSEA. The CDR3 is 12 residues long. Trimming at V came to 3 bases and at J to 8 bases, leaving 4 bases not matched to a gene. The CDR3 sequence is CSVDGTGTGYTF. CDR3 sequence (DNA): TGCAGCGTTGACGGGACAGGGACCGGCTACACCTTC.

This clonotype was counted between two and nine times. The rearrangement uses TRBV6-1 and TRBJ2-7; 9 bases align to TRBD1. The ends lost 3 bases at V and 3 bases at J; junction bases unmatched: 3. Germline assignment: CDR1 MNHNS and CDR2 SASEGT. There are 14 residues in the CDR3. CDR3 residues: CASSETGGFYEQYF. CDR3 sequence (DNA): TGTGCCAGCAGTGAGACAGGGGGATTCTACGAGCAGTACTTC.

V is TRBV29-1 and J is TRBJ2-3, with 9 bases fitting TRBD2. After removal of 3 bases from V and 2 bases from J, the junction contained 6 bases not matched to a gene. CDR1 SQVTM and CDR2 ANQGSEA come from the germline V gene. CDR3 length: 15 residues. The chain's CDR3 is CSVDRAGGSTDTQYF. The CDR3 nucleotides read TGCAGCGTTGACCGAGCGGGGGGATCCACAGATACGCAGTATTTT.